This T cell receptor beta chain was captured by sequencing in a study of tumor and adjacent non-tumor tissue in lung cancer. The template was RNA from unsorted bulk tissue. This non-tumor lung sample came from over 3 cm beyond the tumor edge. A modified ARM-PCR protocol with three rounds of nested PCR amplified TCRbeta. TCRdb processed the multiplex PCR reads anew with MiXCR; each CDR3 protein has one entry. This sample has more than 55,000 distinct CDR3 sequences, with more than 75% found just once. Sequenced input: distant non-tumor lung tissue. The TCR sequence derives from a man between 60 and 75 years old with non-small cell lung cancer.

The CDR3 DNA reads as TGCGCCAGCAGTATCGCAGGGCCCTCCTACGAGCAGTACTTC. The encoded protein is CASSIAGPSYEQYF. The rearrangement uses TRBV5-1 and TRBJ2-7, with D perhaps TRBD1 (5 bases). Germline CDR1 and CDR2: SGHRS and YFSETQ. This CDR3 spans 14 amino acids. V lost 5 bases and J 0 bases, leaving 12 bases between the germline ends.